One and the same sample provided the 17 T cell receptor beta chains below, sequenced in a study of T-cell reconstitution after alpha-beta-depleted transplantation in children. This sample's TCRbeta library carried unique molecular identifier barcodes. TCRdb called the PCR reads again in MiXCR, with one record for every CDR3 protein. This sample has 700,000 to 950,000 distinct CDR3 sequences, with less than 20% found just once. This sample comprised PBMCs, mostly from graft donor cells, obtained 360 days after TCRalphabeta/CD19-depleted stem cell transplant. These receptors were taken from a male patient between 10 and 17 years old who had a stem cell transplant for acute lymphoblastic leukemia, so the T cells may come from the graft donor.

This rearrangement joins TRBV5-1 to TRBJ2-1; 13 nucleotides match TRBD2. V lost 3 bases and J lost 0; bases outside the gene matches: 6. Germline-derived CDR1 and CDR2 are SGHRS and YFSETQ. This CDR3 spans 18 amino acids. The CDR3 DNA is TGCGCCAGCAGCTCGGCGGGACTAGCGGGACGCTCCTACAATGAGCAGTTCTTC. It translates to CASSSAGLAGRSYNEQFF.

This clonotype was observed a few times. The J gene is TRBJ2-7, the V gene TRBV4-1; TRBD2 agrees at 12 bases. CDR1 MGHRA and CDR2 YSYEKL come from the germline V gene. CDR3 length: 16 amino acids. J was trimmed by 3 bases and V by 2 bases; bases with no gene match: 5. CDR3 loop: CASSQPTSGSFYEQYF. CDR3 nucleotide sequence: TGCGCCAGCAGCCAACCGACTAGCGGGAGTTTCTACGAGCAGTACTTC.

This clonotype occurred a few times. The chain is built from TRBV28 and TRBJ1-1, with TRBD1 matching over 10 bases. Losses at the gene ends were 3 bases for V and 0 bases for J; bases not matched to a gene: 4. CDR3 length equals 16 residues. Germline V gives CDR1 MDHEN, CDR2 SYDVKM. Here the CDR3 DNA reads TGTGCCAGCAGTTTTGGCGACAGGGGGCTGAACACTGAAGCTTTCTTT. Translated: CASSFGDRGLNTEAFF.

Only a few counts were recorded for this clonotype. CDR3 protein: CASTFSGGGETQYF. The CDR3 coding sequence is TGTGCCAGCACCTTCTCCGGGGGTGGCGAGACCCAGTACTTC. The chain joins TRBV7-2 to TRBJ2-5; possibly TRBD2 for D (6 bases). This CDR3 comprises 14 residues. Looked up from germline, CDR1 is SGHTA and CDR2 is FQGNSA. V was pared by 7 bases and J by 5 bases, with 17 bases between.

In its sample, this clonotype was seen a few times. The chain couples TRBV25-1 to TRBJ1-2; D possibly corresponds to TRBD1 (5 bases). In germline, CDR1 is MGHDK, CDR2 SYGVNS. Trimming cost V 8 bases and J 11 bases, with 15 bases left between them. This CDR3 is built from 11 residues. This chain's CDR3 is CASGVRDSYTF. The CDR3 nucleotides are TGTGCCAGCGGAGTCAGGGACTCGTACACCTTC.

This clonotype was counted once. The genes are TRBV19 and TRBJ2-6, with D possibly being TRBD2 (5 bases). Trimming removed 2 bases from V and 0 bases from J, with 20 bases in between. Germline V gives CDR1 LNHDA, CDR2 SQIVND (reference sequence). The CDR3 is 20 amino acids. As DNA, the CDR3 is TGTGCCAGTAGTATAAATAGGACTCCTATCCACCGCTCTGGGGCCAACGTCCTGACTTTC. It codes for CASSINRTPIHRSGANVLTF.

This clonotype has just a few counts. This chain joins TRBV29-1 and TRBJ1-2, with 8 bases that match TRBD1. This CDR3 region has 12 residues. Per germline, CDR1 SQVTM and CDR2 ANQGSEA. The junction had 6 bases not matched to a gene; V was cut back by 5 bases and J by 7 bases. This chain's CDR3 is CSVHTGGTGYTF. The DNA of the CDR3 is TGCAGCGTTCATACAGGGGGAACTGGCTACACCTTC. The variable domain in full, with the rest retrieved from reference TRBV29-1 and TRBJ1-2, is SAVISQKPSRDICQRGTSLTIQCQVDSQVTMMFWYRQQPGQSLTLIATANQGSEATYESGFVIDKFPISRPNLTFSTLTVSNMSPEDSSIYLCSVHTGGTGYTFGSGTRLTVV.

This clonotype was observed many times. The CDR3 DNA is TGCAGTGCCAAGAGGAGGGGGAGCGAGCAGTTCTTC. Translating gives CSAKRRGSEQFF. The gene calls are TRBV20-1 and TRBJ2-1; either TRBD1 or TRBD2 may supply D (6 bases each). Looked up from germline, CDR1 is DFQATT and CDR2 is SNEGSKA (reference sequence). The CDR3 runs to 12 residues. Trimming pared 6 bases from V and 10 bases from J, leaving 16 bases between.

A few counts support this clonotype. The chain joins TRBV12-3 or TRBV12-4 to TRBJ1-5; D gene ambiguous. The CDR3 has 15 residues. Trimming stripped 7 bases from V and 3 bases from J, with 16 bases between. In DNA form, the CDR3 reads TGTGCCAGCACCCTGAGCAGGCGTCCCAATCAGCCCCAGCATTTT. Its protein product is CASTLSRRPNQPQHF.

This CDR3 reads CASSLDGARSTEAFF. The CDR3 DNA is TGCGCCAGCAGCTTGGACGGGGCAAGGAGCACTGAAGCTTTCTTT. The chain has TRBV5-1 and TRBJ1-1; a possible D gene is TRBD1 (5 bases). This CDR3 has 15 amino acids. CDR1 and CDR2 from the germline V gene are SGHRS and YFSETQ. With 0 bases removed from V and 4 bases from J, the gap between germline ends came to 13 bases.

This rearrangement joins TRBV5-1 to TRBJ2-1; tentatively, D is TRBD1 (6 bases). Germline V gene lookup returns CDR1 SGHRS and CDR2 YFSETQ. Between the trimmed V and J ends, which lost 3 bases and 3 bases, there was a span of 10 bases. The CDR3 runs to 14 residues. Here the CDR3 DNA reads TGCGCCAGCAGCTACCGGGACAACTACAATGAGCAGTTCTTC. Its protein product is CASSYRDNYNEQFF.

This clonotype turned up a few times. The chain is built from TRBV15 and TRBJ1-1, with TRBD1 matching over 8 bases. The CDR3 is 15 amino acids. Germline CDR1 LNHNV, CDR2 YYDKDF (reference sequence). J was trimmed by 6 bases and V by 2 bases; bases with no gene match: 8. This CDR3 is CATSRYLQGDAEAFF. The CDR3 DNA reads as TGTGCCACCAGCAGATACTTACAGGGGGACGCTGAAGCTTTCTTT.

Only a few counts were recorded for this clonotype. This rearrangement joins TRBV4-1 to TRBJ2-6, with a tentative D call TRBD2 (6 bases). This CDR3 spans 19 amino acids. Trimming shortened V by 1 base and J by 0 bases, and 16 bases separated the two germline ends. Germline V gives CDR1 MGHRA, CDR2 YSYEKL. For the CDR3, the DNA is TGCGCCAGCAGCCAAGCGTGGGACTGGGCCCTCTCTGGGGCCAACGTCCTGACTTTC. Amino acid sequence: CASSQAWDWALSGANVLTF.

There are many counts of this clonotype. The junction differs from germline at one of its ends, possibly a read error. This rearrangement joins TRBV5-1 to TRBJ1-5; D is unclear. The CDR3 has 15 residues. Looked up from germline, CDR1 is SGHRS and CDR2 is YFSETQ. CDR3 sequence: CASSLGPHSNQPQHF. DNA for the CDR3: TGCGCCAGCAGTTTGGGTCCCCATAGCAATCAGCCCCAGCATTTT.

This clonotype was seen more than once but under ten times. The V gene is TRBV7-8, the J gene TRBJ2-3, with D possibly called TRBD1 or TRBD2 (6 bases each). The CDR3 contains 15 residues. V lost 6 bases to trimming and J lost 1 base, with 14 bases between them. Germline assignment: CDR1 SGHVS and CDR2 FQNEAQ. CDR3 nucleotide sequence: TGTGCCAGCAGGGTAGGGGGGAGTGGCACAGATACGCAGTATTTT. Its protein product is CASRVGGSGTDTQYF.

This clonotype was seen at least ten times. CDR3 amino acids: CASSSPSLAGAEAQYF. The DNA for the CDR3 is TGTGCCAGCAGCTCCCCCTCACTAGCGGGAGCGGAAGCGCAGTATTTT. V gene TRBV7-9 combines with J gene TRBJ2-3, with TRBD2 matching 11 bases. The CDR3 consists of 16 residues. The V and J ends lost 4 bases and 10 bases, in that order; junction bases with no gene match: 13. The germline gives CDR1 SEHNR, CDR2 FQNEAQ (reference sequence).

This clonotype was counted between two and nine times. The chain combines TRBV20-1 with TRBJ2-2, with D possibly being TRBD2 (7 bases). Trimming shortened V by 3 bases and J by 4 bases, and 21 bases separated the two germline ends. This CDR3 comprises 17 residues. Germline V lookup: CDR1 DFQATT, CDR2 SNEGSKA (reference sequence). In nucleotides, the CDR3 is TGCAGTGCTAGTGCTCCTGGACGGGGGGCGGTCACCGGGGAGCTGTTTTTT. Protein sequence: CSASAPGRGAVTGELFF.